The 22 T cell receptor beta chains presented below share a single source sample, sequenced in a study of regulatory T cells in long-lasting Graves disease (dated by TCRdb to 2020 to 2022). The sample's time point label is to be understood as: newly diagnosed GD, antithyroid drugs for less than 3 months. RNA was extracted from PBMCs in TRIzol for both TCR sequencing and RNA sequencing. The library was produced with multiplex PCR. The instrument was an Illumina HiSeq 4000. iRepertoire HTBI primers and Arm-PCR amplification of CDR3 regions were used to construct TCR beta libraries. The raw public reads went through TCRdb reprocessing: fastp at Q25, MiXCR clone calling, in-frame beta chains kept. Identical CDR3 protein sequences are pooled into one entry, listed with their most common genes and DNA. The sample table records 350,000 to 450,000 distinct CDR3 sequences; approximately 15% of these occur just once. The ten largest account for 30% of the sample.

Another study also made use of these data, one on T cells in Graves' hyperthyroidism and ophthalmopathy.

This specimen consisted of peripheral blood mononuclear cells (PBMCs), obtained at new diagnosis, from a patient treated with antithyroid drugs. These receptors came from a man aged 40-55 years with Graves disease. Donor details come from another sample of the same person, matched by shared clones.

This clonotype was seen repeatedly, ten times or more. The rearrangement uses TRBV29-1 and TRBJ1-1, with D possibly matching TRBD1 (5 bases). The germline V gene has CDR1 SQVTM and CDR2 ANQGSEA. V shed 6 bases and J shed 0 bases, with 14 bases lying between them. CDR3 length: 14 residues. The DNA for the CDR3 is TGCAGCGTGGCCCGGGGACGCATGAACACTGAAGCTTTCTTT. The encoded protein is CSVARGRMNTEAFF.

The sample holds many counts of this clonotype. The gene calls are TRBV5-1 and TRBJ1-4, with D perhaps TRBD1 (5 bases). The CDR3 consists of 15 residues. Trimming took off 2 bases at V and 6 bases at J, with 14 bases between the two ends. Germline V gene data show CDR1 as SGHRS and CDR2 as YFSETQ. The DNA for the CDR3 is TGCGCCAGCAGCTTCGCGCAGGGAGGGGATGAAAAACTGTTTTTT. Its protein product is CASSFAQGGDEKLFF. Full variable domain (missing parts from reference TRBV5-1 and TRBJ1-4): KAGVTQTPRYLIKTRGQQVTLSCSPISGHRSVSWYQQTPGQGLQFLFEYFSETQRNKGNFPGRFSGRQFSNSRSEMNVSTLELGDSALYLCASSFAQGGDEKLFFGSGTQLSVL.

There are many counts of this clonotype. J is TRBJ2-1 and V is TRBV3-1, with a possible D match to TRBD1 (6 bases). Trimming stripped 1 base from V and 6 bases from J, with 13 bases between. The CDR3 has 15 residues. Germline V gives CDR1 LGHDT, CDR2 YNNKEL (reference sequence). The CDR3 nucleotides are TGTGCCAGCAGCCAAGCTGGGGGCTCCGGCAATGAGCAGTTCTTC. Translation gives CASSQAGGSGNEQFF.

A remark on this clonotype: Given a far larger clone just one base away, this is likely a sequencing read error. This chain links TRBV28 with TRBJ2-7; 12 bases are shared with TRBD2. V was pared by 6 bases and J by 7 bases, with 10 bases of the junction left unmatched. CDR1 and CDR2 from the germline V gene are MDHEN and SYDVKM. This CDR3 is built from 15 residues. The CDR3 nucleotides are TGTGCCAGCAGAAGGACTAGCGGGGAGTGGAATGAGCAGTACTTC. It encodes CASRRTSGEWNEQYF.

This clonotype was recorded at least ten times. The CDR3 loop reads CSASGNGEYQPQHF. Written as DNA, the CDR3 is TGCAGTGCTAGCGGTAATGGGGAATATCAGCCCCAGCATTTT. The chain joins TRBV20-1 to TRBJ1-5; D gene ambiguous. CDR1 and CDR2 (germline): DFQATT, SNEGSKA (reference sequence). The CDR3 is made up of 14 amino acids. Trimming took 3 bases from V and 5 from J, leaving 14 bases between them.

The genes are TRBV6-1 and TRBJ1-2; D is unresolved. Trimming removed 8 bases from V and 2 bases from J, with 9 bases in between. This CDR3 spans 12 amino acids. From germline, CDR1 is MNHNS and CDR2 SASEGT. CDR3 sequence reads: CASEDRNYGYTF. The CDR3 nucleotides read TGTGCCAGCGAGGACCGAAACTATGGCTACACCTTC.

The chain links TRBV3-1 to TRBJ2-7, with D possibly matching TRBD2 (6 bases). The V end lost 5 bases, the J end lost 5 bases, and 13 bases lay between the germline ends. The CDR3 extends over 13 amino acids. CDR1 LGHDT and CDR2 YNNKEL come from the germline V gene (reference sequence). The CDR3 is CASSGAGGHEQYF. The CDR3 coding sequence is TGTGCCAGCAGCGGAGCGGGCGGCCACGAGCAGTACTTC.

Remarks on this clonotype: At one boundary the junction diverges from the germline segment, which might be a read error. The DNA of the CDR3 is TGTGCCAGCAGCTCCCGGACTAGCGGGGGGCCTTACAATGAGCAGTTCTTC. This gives the protein CASSSRTSGGPYNEQFF. The rearrangement links TRBV5-1 to TRBJ2-1; 14 positions match TRBD2. CDR3 length equals 17 residues. Germline lookup yields CDR1 SGHRS and CDR2 YFSETQ.

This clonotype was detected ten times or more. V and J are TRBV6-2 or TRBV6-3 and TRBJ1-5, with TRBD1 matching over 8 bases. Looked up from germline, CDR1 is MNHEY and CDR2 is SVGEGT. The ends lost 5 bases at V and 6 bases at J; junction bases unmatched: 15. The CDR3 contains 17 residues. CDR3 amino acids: CASSVRYTGGLGQPQHF. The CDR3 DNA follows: TGTGCCAGCAGTGTCCGCTACACAGGGGGTTTGGGTCAGCCCCAGCATTTT.

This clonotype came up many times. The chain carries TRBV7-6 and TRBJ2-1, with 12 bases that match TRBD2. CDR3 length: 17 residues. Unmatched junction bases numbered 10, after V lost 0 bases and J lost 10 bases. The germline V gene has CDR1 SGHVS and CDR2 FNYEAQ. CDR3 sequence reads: CASSLAGASGGAREQFF. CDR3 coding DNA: TGTGCCAGCAGCTTAGCGGGGGCTAGCGGGGGGGCCAGGGAGCAGTTCTTC.

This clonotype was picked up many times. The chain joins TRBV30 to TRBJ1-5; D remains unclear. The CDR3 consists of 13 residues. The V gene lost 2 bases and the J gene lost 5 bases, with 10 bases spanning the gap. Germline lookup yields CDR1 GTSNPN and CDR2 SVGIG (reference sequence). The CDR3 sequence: CAWSSGEDQPQHF. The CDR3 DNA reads TGTGCCTGGAGTTCCGGGGAGGATCAGCCCCAGCATTTT.

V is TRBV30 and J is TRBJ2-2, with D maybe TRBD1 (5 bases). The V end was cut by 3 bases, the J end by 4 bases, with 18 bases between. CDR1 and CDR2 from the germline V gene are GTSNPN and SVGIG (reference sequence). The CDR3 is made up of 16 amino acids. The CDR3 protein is CAWRNFRVRSTGELFF. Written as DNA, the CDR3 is TGTGCCTGGAGGAACTTCAGGGTGCGTAGCACCGGGGAGCTGTTTTTT.

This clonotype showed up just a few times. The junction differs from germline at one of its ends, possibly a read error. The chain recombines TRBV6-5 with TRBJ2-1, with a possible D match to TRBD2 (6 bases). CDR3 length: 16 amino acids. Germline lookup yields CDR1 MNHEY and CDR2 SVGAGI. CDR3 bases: TGTGCCAGCAGTTACACCCCACTAGCAGCCTACAATGAGCAGTCCTTC. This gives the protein CASSYTPLAAYNEQSF.

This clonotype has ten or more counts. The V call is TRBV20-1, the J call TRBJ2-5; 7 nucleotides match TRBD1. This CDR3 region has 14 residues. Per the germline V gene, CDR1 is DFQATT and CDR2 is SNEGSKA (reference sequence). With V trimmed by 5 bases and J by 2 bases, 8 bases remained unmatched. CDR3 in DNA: TGCAGTGCTCTTTCCGGGACAGATCAAGAGACCCAGTACTTC. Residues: CSALSGTDQETQYF.

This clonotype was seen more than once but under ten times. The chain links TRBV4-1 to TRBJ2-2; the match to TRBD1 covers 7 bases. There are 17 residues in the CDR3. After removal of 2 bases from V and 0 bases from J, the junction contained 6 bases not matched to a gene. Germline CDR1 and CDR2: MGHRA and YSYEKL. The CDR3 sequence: CASSQLGQLPNTGELFF. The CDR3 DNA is TGCGCCAGCAGCCAACTGGGACAGTTACCGAACACCGGGGAGCTGTTTTTT.

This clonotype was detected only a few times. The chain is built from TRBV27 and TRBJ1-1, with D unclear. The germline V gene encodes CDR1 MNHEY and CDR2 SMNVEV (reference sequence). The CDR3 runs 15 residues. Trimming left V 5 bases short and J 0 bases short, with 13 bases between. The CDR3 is CASSTKGVVNTEAFF. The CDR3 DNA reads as TGTGCCAGCAGTACGAAGGGTGTCGTGAACACTGAAGCTTTCTTT.

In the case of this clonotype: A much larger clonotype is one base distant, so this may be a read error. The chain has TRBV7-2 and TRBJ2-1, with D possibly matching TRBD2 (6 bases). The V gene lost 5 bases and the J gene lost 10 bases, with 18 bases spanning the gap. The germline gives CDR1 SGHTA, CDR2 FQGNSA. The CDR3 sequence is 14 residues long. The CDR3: CASSPSGGNYEQFF. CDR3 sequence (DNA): TGTGCCAGCAGCCCCTCCGGGGGTAACTACGAGCAGTTCTTC. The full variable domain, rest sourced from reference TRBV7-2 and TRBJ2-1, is GAGVSQSPSNKVTEKGKDVELRCDPISGHTALYWYRQSLGQGLEFLIYFQGNSAPDKSGLPSDRFSAERTGGSVSTLTIQRTQQEDSAVYLCASSPSGGNYEQFFGPGTRLTVL.

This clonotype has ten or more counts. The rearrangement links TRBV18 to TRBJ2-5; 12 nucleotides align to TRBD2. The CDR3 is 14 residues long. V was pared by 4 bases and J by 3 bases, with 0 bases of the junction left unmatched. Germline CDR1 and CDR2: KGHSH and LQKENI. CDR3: CASSRLAGEETQYF. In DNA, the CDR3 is TGTGCCAGCTCACGACTAGCGGGGGAAGAGACCCAGTACTTC.

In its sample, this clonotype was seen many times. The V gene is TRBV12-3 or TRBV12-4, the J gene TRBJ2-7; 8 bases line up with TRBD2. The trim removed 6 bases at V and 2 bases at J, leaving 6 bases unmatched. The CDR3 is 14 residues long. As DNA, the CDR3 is TGTGCCAGCAGCTCCTCGGGGGGGACCTACGAGCAGTACTTC. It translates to CASSSSGGTYEQYF.

As DNA, the CDR3 is TGTGCCAGCAGCTCGAGGGGCGGGGGTCGGGAGACCCAGTACTTC. Translated, it gives CASSSRGGGRETQYF. The chain links TRBV5-4 to TRBJ2-5, with TRBD2 matching 7 bases. The CDR3 has 15 amino acids. J lost 5 bases, V lost 3 bases, and 10 bases had no gene match. Germline-derived CDR1 and CDR2 are SGHNT and YYREEE (reference sequence).

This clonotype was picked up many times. The CDR3 region is CASSPYGQGIGNIQYF. As DNA, the CDR3 is TGTGCCAGCTCACCGTATGGGCAGGGGATCGGGAACATTCAGTACTTC. V is TRBV18 and J is TRBJ2-4; tentative D call: TRBD1 (6 bases). Looked up from germline, CDR1 is KGHSH and CDR2 is LQKENI. The CDR3 has 16 amino acids. V was trimmed by 3 bases and J by 7 bases, leaving 19 bases between them.

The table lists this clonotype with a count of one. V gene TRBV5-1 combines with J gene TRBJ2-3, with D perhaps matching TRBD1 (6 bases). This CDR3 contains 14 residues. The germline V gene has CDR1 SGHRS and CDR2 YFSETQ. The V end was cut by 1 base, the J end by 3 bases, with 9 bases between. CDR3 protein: CASSLPQGTDTQYF. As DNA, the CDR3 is TGCGCCAGCAGCTTGCCCCAGGGGACAGATACGCAGTATTTT.